These 21 T cell receptor beta chains came from one sample sequenced in a study of CD8+ T cells in alopecia areata. Treatment defined: oral pan-JAK inhibitor, 5-10 mg twice daily. In each case, RNA was isolated and then reverse transcribed into cDNA as the sequencing template. Assay used: immunoSEQ multiplex PCR; TCRdb lists only in-frame clones, some missing. The data contain 200,000 to 250,000 clones, roughly two fifths of them singletons. This specimen was CD4+ T cells sorted from blood, taken between weeks 30 and 35, from a patient treated with tofacitinib. The receptors were sampled from a human donor with alopecia areata.

The genes are TRBV30 and TRBJ2-7; D gene ambiguous. The CDR3 loop spans 12 amino acids. The germline V and J ends were trimmed by 0 bases and 5 bases, with 8 bases remaining between them. The germline CDR1 and CDR2 sequences are GTSNPN and SVGIG (reference sequence). DNA for the CDR3: TGTGCCTGGAGTGTACAAGGGAACGAGCAGTACTTC. Translated: CAWSVQGNEQYF.

The table lists this clone with a few counts. The chain is built from TRBV19 and TRBJ1-1; D not certain. The CDR3 is 13 residues long. Trimming removed 3 bases at V and 3 bases at J, with 8 bases between. The germline V gene has CDR1 LNHDA and CDR2 SQIVND (reference sequence). The CDR3 bases are TGTGCCAGTAGTATGAGAAAATACACTGAAGCTTTCTTT. Encoded protein: CASSMRKYTEAFF.

This clone was counted between two and nine times. The DNA for the CDR3 is TGTGCCAGCAGCCAAAACACAGATACGCAGTATTTT. Residues: CASSQNTDTQYF. J is TRBJ2-3 and V is TRBV6-5; D remains ambiguous. The CDR3 is 12 residues long. Germline V gene data show CDR1 as MNHEY and CDR2 as SVGAGI. The V end was cut by 6 bases, the J end by 2 bases, with 6 bases between.

The chain joins TRBV18 to TRBJ1-2; 11 nucleotides match TRBD1. The CDR3 consists of 15 residues. The trim removed 1 base at V and 4 bases at J, leaving 2 bases unmatched. The germline V gene encodes CDR1 KGHSH and CDR2 LQKENI. The CDR3 protein is CASSPQGTGGYGYTF. CDR3 nucleotide sequence: TGTGCCAGCTCACCACAGGGGACAGGGGGCTATGGCTACACCTTC.

Comments on this clone: Other DNA sequences of this sample code for an identical CDR3. The chain recombines TRBV29-1 with TRBJ2-7, with 7 bases fitting TRBD1. Trimming took 2 bases from V and 3 from J; bases not matched to a gene: 1. CDR1 SQVTM and CDR2 ANQGSEA come from the germline V gene. This CDR3 spans 12 amino acids. The CDR3 nucleotides read TGCAGCGTTGAACGACAGGGCTACGAGCAGTACTTC. It translates to CSVERQGYEQYF.

V and J are TRBV14 and TRBJ1-2; D unclear. CDR3 length: 14 amino acids. CDR1 and CDR2 from the germline V gene are SGHDN and FVKESK. V shed 5 bases and J shed 4 bases, with 14 bases lying between them. CDR3 region: CASSSEVLGYGYTF. In DNA, the CDR3 is TGTGCCAGCAGCTCCGAAGTGTTGGGCTATGGCTACACCTTC.

The table lists this clone with a few counts. The V and J genes are TRBV2 and TRBJ2-3, with 7 positions matching TRBD2. Trimming took 6 bases from V and 4 from J; bases not matched to a gene: 10. The CDR3 extends over 15 amino acids. Germline loops: CDR1 SNHLY, CDR2 FYNNEI. CDR3 amino acids: CASRRLASGPDTQYF. The CDR3, as DNA: TGTGCCAGCAGGAGACTAGCTTCCGGGCCAGATACGCAGTATTTT.

This chain joins TRBV6-1 and TRBJ1-2; D remains ambiguous. The CDR3 runs to 13 residues. V lost 7 bases and J lost 4, with 13 bases in between. Germline CDR1 and CDR2: MNHNS and SASEGT. CDR3 residues: CASTLEGSYGYTF. The CDR3 DNA follows: TGTGCCAGCACCCTAGAGGGTTCCTATGGCTACACCTTC.

This clone came up a few times. The chain carries TRBV4-1 and TRBJ2-6; D possibly corresponds to TRBD2 (6 bases). Germline V CDR1 and CDR2: MGHRA, YSYEKL. There are 16 residues in the CDR3. V was shortened by 0 bases and J by 5 bases, with 11 bases between the two germline ends. The CDR3 DNA sequence: TGCGCCAGCAGCCAAGATTGGGGGGATCGGGCCAACGTCCTGACTTTC. Translated, it gives CASSQDWGDRANVLTF.

V gene TRBV30 combines with J gene TRBJ1-5; D possibly corresponds to TRBD1 (6 bases). This CDR3 is built from 15 residues. The V gene's germline CDR1 is GTSNPN and CDR2 SVGIG (reference sequence). V gave up 0 bases and J gave up 0 bases, with 9 bases separating them. CDR3 DNA sequence: TGTGCCTGGAGTGTAGGGGGGGTTAGCAATCAGCCCCAGCATTTT. Translating gives CAWSVGGVSNQPQHF.

V and J are TRBV18 and TRBJ2-1; possible D gene TRBD1, 6 bases. The CDR3 contains 14 residues. Germline CDR1 reads KGHSH; CDR2 reads LQKENI. V was cut by 8 bases and J by 2 bases, with 13 bases left in between. CDR3: CASLMDSAYNEQFF. CDR3 coding DNA: TGTGCCAGCCTAATGGACAGTGCCTACAATGAGCAGTTCTTC.

This clone was seen only a few times. V and J are TRBV4-2 and TRBJ2-1; TRBD2 aligns across 11 bases. V gave up 5 bases and J gave up 15 bases; unmatched junction bases: 15. The CDR3 loop spans 15 amino acids. Germline CDR1 and CDR2: LGHNA and YNFKEQ. The CDR3 nucleotides read TGTGCCAGCAGCAACGAGAGGCGGCTAGCGGGAGGCGCGTTCTTC. Its translation: CASSNERRLAGGAFF.

This clone came up many times. The chain employs TRBV7-2 and TRBJ2-3; maybe TRBD2 (6 bases). With 10 bases removed from V and 0 bases from J, the gap between germline ends came to 14 bases. This CDR3 has 14 amino acids. Germline V gene data show CDR1 as SGHTA and CDR2 as FQGNSA. In DNA, the CDR3 is TGTGCCACCACGGGACTTTCGAGCACAGATACGCAGTATTTT. Translation: CATTGLSSTDTQYF. Full variable domain (missing parts from reference TRBV7-2 and TRBJ2-3): GAGVSQSPSNKVTEKGKDVELRCDPISGHTALYWYRQSLGQGLEFLIYFQGNSAPDKSGLPSDRFSAERTGGSVSTLTIQRTQQEDSAVYLCATTGLSSTDTQYFGPGTRLTVL.

Of note for this clone: Relative to the germline gene, one junction end is altered; a read error may explain this. The chain combines TRBV2 with TRBJ1-3, with D possibly being TRBD1 (6 bases). CDR1 and CDR2 from the germline V gene are SNHLY and FYNNEI. The CDR3 is 11 residues long. CDR3 region: CASRVTGMLHF. The CDR3 nucleotides read TGTGCCAGCCGAGTAACAGGGATGTTGCATTTT. Full variable domain (rest looked up from reference TRBV2 and TRBJ1-3): EPEVTQTPSHQVTQMGQEVILRCVPISNHLYFYWYRQILGQKVEFLVSFYNNEISEKSEIFDDQFSVERPDGSNFTLKIRSTKLEDSAMYFCASRVTGMLHFGEGSWLTVV.

The V gene is TRBV27, the J gene TRBJ1-5; the match to TRBD1 covers 8 bases. The CDR3 spans 15 residues. Looked up from germline, CDR1 is MNHEY and CDR2 is SMNVEV (reference sequence). Germline trimming cut 2 bases from V and 6 bases from J; bases unmatched to any gene: 6. CDR3 sequence (DNA): TGTGCCAGCAGTTTACAGGGGGCAGGGGCTCAGCCCCAGCATTTT. Protein product: CASSLQGAGAQPQHF.

The CDR3 coding sequence is TGTGCCAGCTCGCCCAAGCTTTCTTCTGGAAACACCATATATTTT. It yields the protein CASSPKLSSGNTIYF. The chain is built from TRBV18 and TRBJ1-3; no clear D gene. The germline gives CDR1 KGHSH, CDR2 LQKENI. The CDR3 is 15 amino acids. With 6 bases removed from V and 1 base from J, the gap between germline ends came to 13 bases. The full variable domain, in which reference TRBV18 and TRBJ1-3 provide the parts outside the CDR3, is NAGVMQNPRHLVRRRGQEARLRCSPMKGHSHVYWYRQLPEEGLKFMVYLQKENIIDESGMPKERFSAEFPKEGPSILRIQQVVRGDSAAYFCASSPKLSSGNTIYFGEGSWLTVV.

The chain links TRBV6-5 to TRBJ2-1, with TRBD2 matching over 10 bases. The V gene's germline CDR1 is MNHEY and CDR2 SVGAGI. V lost 2 bases, J lost 6 bases, and 7 bases stayed unmatched. This CDR3 contains 16 residues. CDR3 region: CASSYNAAGGRNEQFF. DNA for the CDR3: TGTGCCAGCAGTTACAATGCAGCGGGGGGGCGCAATGAGCAGTTCTTC.

The rearrangement links TRBV7-9 to TRBJ2-7; D not certain. CDR1 is SEHNR, CDR2 FQNEAQ, per germline (reference sequence). V was shortened by 1 base and J by 8 bases, with 6 bases between the two germline ends. The CDR3 runs 11 residues. The CDR3 region is CASSLGPQQYF. CDR3 nucleotides: TGTGCCAGCAGCTTAGGGCCGCAGCAGTACTTC.

The chain couples TRBV30 to TRBJ1-1; TRBD1 matches at 9 bases. V was pared by 7 bases and J by 2 bases, with 5 bases of the junction left unmatched. Germline V CDR1 and CDR2: GTSNPN, SVGIG (reference sequence). The CDR3 extends over 13 amino acids. The CDR3 reads CASGTGPNTEAFF. The CDR3 coding sequence is TGTGCCTCCGGGACAGGGCCAAACACTGAAGCTTTCTTT.

This clone came up a few times. The chain recombines TRBV5-1 with TRBJ2-1; 10 bases map to TRBD2. V trimming: 1 base; J trimming: 5 bases; junction bases outside the gene matches: 3. CDR1 is SGHRS and CDR2 is YFSETQ in the germline V gene. This CDR3 region has 15 residues. The CDR3 here is CASSLIAGGNNEQFF. DNA for the CDR3: TGCGCCAGCAGCTTGATAGCGGGAGGAAACAATGAGCAGTTCTTC.

The chain uses TRBV30 and TRBJ1-2; 9 bases match TRBD1. The CDR3 runs 14 residues. The germline V gene has CDR1 GTSNPN and CDR2 SVGIG (reference sequence). V shed 3 bases, J shed 1 base, and the junction held 3 bases outside the gene matches. CDR3 amino acids: CAWSWDRVNYGYTF. For the CDR3, the DNA is TGTGCCTGGAGCTGGGACAGGGTTAACTATGGCTACACCTTC. Full variable domain (missing parts from reference TRBV30 and TRBJ1-2): SQTIHQWPATLVQPVGSPLSLECTVEGTSNPNLYWYRQAAGRGLQLLFYSVGIGQISSEVPQNLSASRPQDRQFILSSKKLLLSDSGFYLCAWSWDRVNYGYTFGSGTRLTVV.